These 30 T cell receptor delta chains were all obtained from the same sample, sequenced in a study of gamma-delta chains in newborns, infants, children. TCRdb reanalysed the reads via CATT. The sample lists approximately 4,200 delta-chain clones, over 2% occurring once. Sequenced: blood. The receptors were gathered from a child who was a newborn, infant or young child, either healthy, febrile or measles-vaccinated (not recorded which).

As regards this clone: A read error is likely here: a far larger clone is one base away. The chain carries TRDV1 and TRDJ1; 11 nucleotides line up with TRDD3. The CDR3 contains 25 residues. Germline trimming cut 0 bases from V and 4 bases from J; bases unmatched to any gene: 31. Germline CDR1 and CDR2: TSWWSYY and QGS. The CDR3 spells CALGELGLGTPKSSWGILGIDKLIF. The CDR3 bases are TGTGCTCTTGGGGAACTTGGACTTGGCACTCCGAAATCTAGCTGGGGGATACTCGGCATCGATAAACTCATCTTT.

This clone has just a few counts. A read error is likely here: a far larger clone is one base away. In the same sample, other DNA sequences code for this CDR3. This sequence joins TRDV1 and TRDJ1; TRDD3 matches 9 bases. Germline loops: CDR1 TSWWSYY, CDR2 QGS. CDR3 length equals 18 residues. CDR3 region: CALGGGRGYARYTDKLIF. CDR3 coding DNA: TGTGCTCTTGGAGGGGGACGGGGATACGCGAGGTACACCGATAAACTAATCTTT.

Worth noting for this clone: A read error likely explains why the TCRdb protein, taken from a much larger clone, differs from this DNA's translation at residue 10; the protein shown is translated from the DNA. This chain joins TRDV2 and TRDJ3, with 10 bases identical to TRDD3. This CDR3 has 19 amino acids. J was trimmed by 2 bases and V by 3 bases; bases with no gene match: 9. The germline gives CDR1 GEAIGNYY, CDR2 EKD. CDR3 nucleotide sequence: TGTGCCTGTGACCCCCTACTGGGGGATGCGCCCTGGGACACCCGACAGATGTTTTTC. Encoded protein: CACDPLLGDAPWDTRQMFF.

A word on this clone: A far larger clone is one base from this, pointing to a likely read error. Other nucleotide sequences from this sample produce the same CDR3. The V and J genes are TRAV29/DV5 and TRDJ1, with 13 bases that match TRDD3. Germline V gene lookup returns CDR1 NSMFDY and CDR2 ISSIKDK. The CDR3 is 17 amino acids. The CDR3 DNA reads TGTGCGGCAAGGTATTCTACTGGGGGATACGGGAGCGATAAACTCATCTTT. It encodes CAARYSTGGYGSDKLIF.

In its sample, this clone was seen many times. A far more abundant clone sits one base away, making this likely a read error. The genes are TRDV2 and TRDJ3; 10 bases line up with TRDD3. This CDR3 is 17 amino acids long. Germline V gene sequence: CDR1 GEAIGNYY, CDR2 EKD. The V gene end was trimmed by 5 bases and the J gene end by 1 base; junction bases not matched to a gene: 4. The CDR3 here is CACGELGDSWDTRQMFF. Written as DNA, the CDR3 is TGTGCCTGTGGCGAACTGGGGGATTCCTGGGACACCCGACAGATGTTTTTC.

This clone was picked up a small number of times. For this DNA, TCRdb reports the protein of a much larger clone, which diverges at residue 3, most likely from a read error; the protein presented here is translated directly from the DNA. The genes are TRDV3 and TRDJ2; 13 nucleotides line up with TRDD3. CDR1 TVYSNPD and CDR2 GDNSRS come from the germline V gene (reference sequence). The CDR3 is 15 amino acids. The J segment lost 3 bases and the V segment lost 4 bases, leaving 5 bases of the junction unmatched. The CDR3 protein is CASRTGGYVTAQLFF. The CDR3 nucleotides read TGTGCCTCTCGTACTGGGGGATACGTGACAGCACAACTCTTCTTT.

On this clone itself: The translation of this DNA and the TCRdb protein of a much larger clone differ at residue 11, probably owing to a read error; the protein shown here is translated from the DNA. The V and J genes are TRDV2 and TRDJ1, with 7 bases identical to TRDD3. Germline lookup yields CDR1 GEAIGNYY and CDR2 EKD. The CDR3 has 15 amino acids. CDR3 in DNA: TGTGCCTGTGACAAACTGGGGCGCTACACCGAAAAACTCATCTTT. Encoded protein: CACDKLGRYTEKLIF.

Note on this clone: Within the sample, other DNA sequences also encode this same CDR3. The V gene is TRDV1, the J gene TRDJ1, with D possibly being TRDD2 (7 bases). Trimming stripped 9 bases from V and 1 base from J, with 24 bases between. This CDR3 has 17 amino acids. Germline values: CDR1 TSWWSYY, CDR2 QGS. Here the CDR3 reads CALGPFLGDTATDKLIF. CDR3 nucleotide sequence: TGTGCTCTGGGACCCTTCCTGGGTGATACGGCCACCGATAAACTCATCTTT.

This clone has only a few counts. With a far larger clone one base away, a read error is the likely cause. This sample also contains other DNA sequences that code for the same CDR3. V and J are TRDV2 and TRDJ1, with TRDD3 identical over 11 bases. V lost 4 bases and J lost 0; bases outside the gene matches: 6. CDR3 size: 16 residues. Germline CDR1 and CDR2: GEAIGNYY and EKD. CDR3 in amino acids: CACDPGGYSYTDKLIF. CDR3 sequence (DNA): TGTGCCTGTGATCCTGGGGGATACTCTTACACCGATAAACTCATCTTT.

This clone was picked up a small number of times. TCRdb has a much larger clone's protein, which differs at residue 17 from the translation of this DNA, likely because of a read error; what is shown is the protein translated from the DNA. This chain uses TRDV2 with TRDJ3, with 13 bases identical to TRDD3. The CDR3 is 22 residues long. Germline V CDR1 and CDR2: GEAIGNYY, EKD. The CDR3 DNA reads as TGTGCCTGTGACACCCTTACTGGGGGATACGCATCCAGCTCCTGGGACATCCGACAGATGTTTTTC. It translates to CACDTLTGGYASSSWDIRQMFF.

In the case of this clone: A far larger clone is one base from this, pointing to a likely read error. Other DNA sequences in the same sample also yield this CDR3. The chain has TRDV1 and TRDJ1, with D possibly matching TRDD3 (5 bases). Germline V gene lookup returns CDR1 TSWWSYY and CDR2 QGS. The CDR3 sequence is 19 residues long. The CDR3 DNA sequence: TGTGCCCTTGGGGAAAATGGGAGGTTACGACGGCCGGACACCGATAAACTCATCTTT. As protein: CALGENGRLRRPDTDKLIF.

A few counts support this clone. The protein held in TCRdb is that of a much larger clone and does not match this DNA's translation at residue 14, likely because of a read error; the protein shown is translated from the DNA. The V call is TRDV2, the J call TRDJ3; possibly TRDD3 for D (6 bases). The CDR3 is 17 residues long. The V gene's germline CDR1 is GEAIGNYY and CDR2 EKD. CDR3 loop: CACDTVLGSWDTRHMFF. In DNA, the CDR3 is TGTGCCTGTGACACCGTACTGGGCTCCTGGGACACCCGACATATGTTTTTC.

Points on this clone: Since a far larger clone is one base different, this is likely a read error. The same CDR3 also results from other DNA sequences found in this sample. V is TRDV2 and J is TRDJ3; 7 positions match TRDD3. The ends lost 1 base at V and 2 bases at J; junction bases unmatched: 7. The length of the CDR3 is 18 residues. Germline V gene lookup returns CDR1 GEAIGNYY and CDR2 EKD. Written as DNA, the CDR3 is TGTGCCTGTGACACTGGGGGACCACTGACCTGGGACACCCGACAGATGTTTTTC. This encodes CACDTGGPLTWDTRQMFF.

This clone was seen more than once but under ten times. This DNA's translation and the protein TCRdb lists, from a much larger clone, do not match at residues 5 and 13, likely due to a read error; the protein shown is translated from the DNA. CDR3 bases: TGTGCCTGTGACGCCTGGGGGACGAGCTCCTGGGACGCCCGACAGATGTTTTTC. Its protein product is CACDAWGTSSWDARQMFF. This chain links TRDV2 with TRDJ3, with 8 nucleotides matching TRDD3. Germline assignment: CDR1 GEAIGNYY and CDR2 EKD. This CDR3 comprises 18 residues.

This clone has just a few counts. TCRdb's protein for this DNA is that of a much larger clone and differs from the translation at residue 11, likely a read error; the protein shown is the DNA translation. The CDR3 region is CAASVLGDSSRDTRQMFF. The CDR3 coding sequence is TGTGCAGCAAGCGTACTGGGGGATAGCTCCCGGGACACCCGACAGATGTTTTTC. This chain connects TRAV29/DV5 to TRDJ3, with 11 bases that match TRDD3. Germline lookup yields CDR1 NSMFDY and CDR2 ISSIKDK. The CDR3 has 18 residues. Full variable domain (missing parts from reference TRAV29/DV5 and TRDJ3): DQQVKQNSPSLSVQEGRISILNCDYTNSMFDYFLWYKKYPAEGPTFLISISSIKDKNEDGRFTVFLNKSAKHLSLHIVPSQPGDSAVYFCAASVLGDSSRDTRQMFFGTGIKLFVEP.

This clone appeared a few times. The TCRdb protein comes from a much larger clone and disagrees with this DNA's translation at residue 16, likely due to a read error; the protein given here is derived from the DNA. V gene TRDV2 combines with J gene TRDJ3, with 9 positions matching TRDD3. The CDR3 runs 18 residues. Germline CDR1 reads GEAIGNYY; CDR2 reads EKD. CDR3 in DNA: TGTGCCTGTGACACCTACTGGGGGAGCTCCTGGGACACCCGACAGACGTTTTTC. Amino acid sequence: CACDTYWGSSWDTRQTFF.

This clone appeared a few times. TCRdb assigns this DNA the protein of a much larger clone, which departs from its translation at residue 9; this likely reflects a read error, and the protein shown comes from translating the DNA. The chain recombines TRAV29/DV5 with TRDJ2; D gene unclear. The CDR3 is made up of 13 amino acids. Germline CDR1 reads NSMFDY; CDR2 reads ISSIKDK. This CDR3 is CAASGFLTSQLFF. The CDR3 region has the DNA TGTGCAGCAAGTGGCTTCTTGACATCACAACTCTTCTTT. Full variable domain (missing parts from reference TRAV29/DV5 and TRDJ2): DQQVKQNSPSLSVQEGRISILNCDYTNSMFDYFLWYKKYPAEGPTFLISISSIKDKNEDGRFTVFLNKSAKHLSLHIVPSQPGDSAVYFCAASGFLTSQLFFGKGTQLIVEP.

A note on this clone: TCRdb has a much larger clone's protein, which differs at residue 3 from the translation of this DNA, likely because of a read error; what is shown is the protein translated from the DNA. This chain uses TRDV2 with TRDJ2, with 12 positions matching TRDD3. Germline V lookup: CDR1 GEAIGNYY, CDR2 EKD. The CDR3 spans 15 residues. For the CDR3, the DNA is TGTGCCCGTGACGTACTGGGGGATACGACAGCACAACTCTTCTTT. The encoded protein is CARDVLGDTTAQLFF.

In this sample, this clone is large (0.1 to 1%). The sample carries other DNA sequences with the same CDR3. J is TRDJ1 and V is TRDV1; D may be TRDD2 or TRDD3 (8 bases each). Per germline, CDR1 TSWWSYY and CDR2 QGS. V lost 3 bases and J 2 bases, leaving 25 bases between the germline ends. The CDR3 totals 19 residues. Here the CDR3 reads CALGDRSSYRLGDTDKLIF. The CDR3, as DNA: TGTGCTCTTGGGGATCGCTCTTCCTACAGGTTGGGGGATACCGATAAACTCATCTTT.

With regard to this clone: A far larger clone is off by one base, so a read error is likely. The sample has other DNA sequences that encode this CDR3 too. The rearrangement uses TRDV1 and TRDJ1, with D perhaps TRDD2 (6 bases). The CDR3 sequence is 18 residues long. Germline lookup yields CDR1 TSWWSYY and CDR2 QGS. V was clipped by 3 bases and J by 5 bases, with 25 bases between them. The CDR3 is CALGELQFSYSGKDKLIF. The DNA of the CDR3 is TGTGCTCTTGGGGAGCTCCAGTTCTCCTACTCAGGGAAGGATAAACTCATCTTT.

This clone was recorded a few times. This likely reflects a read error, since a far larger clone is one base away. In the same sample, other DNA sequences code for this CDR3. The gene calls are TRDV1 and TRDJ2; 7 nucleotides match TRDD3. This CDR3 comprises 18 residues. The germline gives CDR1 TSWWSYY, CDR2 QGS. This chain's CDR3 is CALGEEGGSRPLTAQLFF. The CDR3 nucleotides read TGCGCTCTTGGGGAAGAGGGGGGATCCCGACCACTGACAGCACAACTCTTCTTT.

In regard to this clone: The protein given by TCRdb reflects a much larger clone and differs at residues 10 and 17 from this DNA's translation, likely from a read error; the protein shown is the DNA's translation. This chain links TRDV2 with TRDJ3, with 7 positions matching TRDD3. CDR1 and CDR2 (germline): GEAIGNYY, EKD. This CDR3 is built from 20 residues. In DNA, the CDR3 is TGTGCCTGTGACACCCTACCTACTGGGGAATACTCCTGGGACACCCGACGGATGTTTTTC. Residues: CACDTLPTGEYSWDTRRMFF.

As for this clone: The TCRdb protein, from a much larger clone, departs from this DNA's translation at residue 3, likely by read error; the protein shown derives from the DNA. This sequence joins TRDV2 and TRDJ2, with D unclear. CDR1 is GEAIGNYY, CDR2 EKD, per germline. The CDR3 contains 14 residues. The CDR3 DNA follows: TGTGCCCGTGACGACGGAAATTTGACAGCACAACTCTTCTTT. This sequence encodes CARDDGNLTAQLFF.

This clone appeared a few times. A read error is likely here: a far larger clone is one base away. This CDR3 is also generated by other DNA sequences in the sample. The CDR3 DNA is TGTGCTCTTGGCCTGGGCACCGATAAACTCATCTTC. Its protein product is CALGLGTDKLIF. V is TRDV1 and J is TRDJ1, with a possible D match to TRDD3 (5 bases). Germline V lookup: CDR1 TSWWSYY, CDR2 QGS. The CDR3 is 12 residues long.

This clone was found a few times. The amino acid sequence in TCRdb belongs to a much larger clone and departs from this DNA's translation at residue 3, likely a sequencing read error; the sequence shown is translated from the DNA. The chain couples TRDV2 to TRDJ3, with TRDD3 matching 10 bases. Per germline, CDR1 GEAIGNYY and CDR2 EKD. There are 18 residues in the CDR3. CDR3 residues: CARDTGGLFSWDTRQMFF. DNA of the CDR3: TGTGCCCGTGACACTGGGGGATTATTTTCCTGGGACACCCGACAGATGTTTTTC.

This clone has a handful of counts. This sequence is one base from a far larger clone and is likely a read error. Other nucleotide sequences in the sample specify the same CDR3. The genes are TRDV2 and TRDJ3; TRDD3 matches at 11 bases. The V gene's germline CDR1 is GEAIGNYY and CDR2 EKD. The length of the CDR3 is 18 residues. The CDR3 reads CACDTVLGDTWDTRQMFF. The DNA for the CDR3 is TGCGCCTGTGACACCGTACTGGGGGATACCTGGGACACCCGACAGATGTTTTTC.

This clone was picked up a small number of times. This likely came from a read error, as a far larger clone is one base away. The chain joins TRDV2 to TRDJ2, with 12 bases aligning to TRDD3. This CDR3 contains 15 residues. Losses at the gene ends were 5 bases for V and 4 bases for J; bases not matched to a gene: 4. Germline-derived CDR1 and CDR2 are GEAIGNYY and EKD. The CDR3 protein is CACGVLGDTTAQLFF. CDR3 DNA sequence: TGTGCCTGTGGCGTACTGGGGGATACGACAGCACAACTCTTCTTT.

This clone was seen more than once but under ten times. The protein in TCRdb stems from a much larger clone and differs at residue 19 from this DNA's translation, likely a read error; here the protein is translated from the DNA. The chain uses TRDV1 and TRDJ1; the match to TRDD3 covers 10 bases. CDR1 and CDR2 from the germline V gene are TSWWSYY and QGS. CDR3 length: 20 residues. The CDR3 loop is CALGELGCNGLGDKTDKLTF. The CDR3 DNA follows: TGTGCTCTTGGGGAACTAGGATGCAACGGTCTGGGGGATAAGACCGATAAACTCACCTTT.

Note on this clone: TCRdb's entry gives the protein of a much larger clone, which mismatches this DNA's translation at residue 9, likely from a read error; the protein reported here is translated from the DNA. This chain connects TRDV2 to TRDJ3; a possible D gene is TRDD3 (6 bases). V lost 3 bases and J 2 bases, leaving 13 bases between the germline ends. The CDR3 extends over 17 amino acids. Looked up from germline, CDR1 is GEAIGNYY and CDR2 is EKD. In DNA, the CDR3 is TGTGCCTGTGACCCTACTGGGAGCCCCTGGGACACCCGACAGATGTTTTTC. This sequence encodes CACDPTGSPWDTRQMFF.

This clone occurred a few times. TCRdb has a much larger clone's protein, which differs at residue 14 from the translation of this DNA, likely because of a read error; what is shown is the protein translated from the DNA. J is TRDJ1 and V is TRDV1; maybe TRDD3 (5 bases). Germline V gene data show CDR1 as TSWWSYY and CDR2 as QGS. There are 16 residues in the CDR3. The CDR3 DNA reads TGTGCTCTTGGGGAACCGGGGGGCCCGTACACCGATAAACCCATCTTT. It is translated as CALGEPGGPYTDKPIF.